The sequence of this TCR beta chain was determined in a study of shared clonotypes between healthy human individuals. Sequenced by immunoSEQ multiplex PCR; TCRdb stores in-frame clones only, minus some. The repertoire holds 2 million to 2.5 million clones, with 93% as singletons. Germline V gene lookup returns CDR1 SGHRS and CDR2 YFSETQ. There are 16 residues in the CDR3. Trimming cost V 5 bases and J 2 bases; bases outside gene matches: 8. The chain couples TRBV5-1 to TRBJ1-4; 8 bases are a match to TRBD1. Sequences were obtained from naive CD4+ T cells from PBMCs. The subset here: CD45RA+ positively selected. This TCR was recovered from a man younger than 35 in good health. Some clones in this sample may be carry-over from other donors' samples. The CDR3 loop is CASRPQGGITNEKLFF. In DNA form, the CDR3 reads TGCGCCAGCAGACCACAGGGGGGAATTACTAATGAAAAACTGTTTTTT.